This T cell receptor (beta chain) was identified during a study of OX40 agonist ivuxolimab in advanced cancers. Study-wide context: Patients received ivuxolimab, an agonistic anti-OX40 (CD134) antibody.

The CDR3 has 15 amino acids. The germline CDR1 and CDR2 sequences are MDHEN and SYDVKM. With respect to this clone: Relative to the germline gene, one junction end is altered; a read error may explain this.

Using immunoSEQ multiplex PCR, the repertoire was profiled, and TCRdb retains in-frame clones only, with some absent. The sample includes tens of thousands of clones, 80% to 90% of them seen just once. The sequencing used CD4+ or CD8+ T cells sorted from blood, collected in a trial of the OX40 agonist ivuxolimab. The sequence came from an adult with an advanced solid tumor such as melanoma, head and neck, liver or kidney cancer. The chain combines TRBV28 with TRBJ2-7; 10 bases match TRBD2. Here the CDR3 reads CASNLEASGSYEQYF. CDR3 bases: TGTGCCAGCAATTTAGAGGCTAGCGGGAGCTACGAGCAGTACTTC. Looking up the rest from reference TRBV28 and TRBJ2-7 gives the full variable domain: DVKVTQSSRYLVKRTGEKVFLECVQDMDHENMFWYRQDPGLGLRLIYFSYDVKMKEKGDIPEGYSVSREKKERFSLILESASTNQTSMYLCASNLEASGSYEQYFGPGTRLTVT.